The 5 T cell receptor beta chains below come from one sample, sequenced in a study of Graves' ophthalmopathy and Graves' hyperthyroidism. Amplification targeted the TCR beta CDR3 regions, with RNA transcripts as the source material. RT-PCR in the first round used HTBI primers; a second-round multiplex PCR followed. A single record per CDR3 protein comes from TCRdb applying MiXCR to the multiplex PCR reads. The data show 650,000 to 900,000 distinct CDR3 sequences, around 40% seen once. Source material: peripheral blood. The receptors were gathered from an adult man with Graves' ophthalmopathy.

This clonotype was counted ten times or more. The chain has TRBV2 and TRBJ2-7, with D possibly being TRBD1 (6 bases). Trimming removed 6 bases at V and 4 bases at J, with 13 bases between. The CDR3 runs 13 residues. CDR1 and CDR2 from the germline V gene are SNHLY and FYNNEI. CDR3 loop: CASRKDSLYEQYF. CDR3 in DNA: TGTGCCAGCAGGAAGGACAGCCTTTACGAGCAGTACTTC.

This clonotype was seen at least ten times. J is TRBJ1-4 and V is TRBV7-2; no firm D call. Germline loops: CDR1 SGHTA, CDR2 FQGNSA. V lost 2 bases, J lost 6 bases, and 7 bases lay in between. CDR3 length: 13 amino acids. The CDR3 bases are TGTGCCAGCAGCTTACCCTCCGATGAAAAACTGTTTTTT. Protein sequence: CASSLPSDEKLFF. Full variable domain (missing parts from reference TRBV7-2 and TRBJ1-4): GAGVSQSPSNKVTEKGKDVELRCDPISGHTALYWYRQSLGQGLEFLIYFQGNSAPDKSGLPSDRFSAERTGGSVSTLTIQRTQQEDSAVYLCASSLPSDEKLFFGSGTQLSVL.

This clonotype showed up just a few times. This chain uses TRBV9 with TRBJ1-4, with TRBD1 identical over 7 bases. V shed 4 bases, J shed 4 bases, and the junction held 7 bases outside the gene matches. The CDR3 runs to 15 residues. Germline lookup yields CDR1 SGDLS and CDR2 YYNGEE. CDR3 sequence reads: CASSTRTGLNEKLFF. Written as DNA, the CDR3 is TGTGCCAGCAGCACGCGGACAGGTCTTAATGAAAAACTGTTTTTT.

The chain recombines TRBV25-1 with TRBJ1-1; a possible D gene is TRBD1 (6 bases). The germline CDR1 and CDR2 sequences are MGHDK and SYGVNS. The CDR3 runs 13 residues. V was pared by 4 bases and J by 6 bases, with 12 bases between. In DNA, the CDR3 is TGTGCCAGCAGTGTGCAGGGGAAGGCTGAAGCTTTCTTT. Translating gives CASSVQGKAEAFF. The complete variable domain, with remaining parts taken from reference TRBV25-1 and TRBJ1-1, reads EADIYQTPRYLVIGTGKKITLECSQTMGHDKMYWYQQDPGMELHLIHYSYGVNSTEKGDLSSESTVSRIRTEHFPLTLESARPSHTSQYLCASSVQGKAEAFFGQGTRLTVV.

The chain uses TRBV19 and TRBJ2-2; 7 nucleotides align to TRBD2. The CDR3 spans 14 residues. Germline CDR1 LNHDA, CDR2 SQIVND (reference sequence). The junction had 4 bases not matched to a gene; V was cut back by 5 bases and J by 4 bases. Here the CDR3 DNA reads TGTGCCAGTAGTGCTTTAGCGGGCACCGGGGAGCTGTTTTTT. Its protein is CASSALAGTGELFF.